This T cell receptor beta chain was observed in a study of cytomegalovirus exposure and HLA in healthy donors. PCR was performed using 60 Vbeta and 13 Jbeta primers. Assay used: immunoSEQ multiplex PCR; TCRdb lists only in-frame clones, some missing. This table holds 150,000 to 200,000 clones, approximately 71% found once. Study-wide findings and caveats: Cytomegalovirus association was listed for around 180 TCR beta chains.

V shed 1 base and J shed 0 bases, with 13 bases lying between them. The CDR3 contains 15 residues. The germline V gene encodes CDR1 SQVTM and CDR2 ANQGSEA. Comment on this clone: The antigen remains unidentified.

The chain couples TRBV29-1 to TRBJ2-7, with D unclear. The sequencing sample was made of PBMCs. This clonotype originated in a woman under 30 in good health and CMV-seropositive. This CDR3 reads CSVEAPGINSYEQYF. In DNA, the CDR3 is TGCAGCGTTGAAGCCCCGGGTATTAACTCCTACGAGCAGTACTTC.